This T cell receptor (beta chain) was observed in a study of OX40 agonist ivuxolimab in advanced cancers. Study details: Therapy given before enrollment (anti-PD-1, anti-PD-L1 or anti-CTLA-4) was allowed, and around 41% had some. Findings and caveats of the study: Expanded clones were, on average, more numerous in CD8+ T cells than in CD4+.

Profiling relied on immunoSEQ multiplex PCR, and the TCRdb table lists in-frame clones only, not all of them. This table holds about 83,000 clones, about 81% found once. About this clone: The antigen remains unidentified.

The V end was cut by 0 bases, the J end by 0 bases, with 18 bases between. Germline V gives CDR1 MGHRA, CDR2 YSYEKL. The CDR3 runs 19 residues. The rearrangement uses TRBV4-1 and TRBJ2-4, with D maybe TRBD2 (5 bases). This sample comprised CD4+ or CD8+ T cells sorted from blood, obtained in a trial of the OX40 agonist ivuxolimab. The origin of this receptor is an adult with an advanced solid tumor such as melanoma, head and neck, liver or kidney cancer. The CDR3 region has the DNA TGCGCCAGCAGCCAAGAGGTTCGGGCCCCGGGGAGAGCCAAAAACATTCAGTACTTC. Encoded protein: CASSQEVRAPGRAKNIQYF.